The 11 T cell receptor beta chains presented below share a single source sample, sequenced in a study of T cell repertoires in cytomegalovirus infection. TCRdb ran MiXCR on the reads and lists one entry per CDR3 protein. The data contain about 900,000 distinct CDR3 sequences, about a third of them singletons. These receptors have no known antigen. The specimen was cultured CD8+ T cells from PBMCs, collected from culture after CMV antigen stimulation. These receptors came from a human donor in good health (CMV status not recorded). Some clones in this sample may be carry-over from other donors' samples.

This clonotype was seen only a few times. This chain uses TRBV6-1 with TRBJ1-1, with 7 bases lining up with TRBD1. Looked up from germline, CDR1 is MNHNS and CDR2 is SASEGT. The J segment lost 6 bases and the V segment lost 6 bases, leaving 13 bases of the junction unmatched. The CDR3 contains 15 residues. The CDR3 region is CASSRQGMGFAEAFF. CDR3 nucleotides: TGTGCCAGCAGCCGACAGGGTATGGGTTTTGCTGAAGCTTTCTTT.

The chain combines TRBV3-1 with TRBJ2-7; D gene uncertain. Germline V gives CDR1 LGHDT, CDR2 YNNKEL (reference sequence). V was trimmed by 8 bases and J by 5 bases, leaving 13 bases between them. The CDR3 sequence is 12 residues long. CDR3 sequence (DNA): TGTGCCAGCGCGATCGTACCCGACGAGCAGTACTTC. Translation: CASAIVPDEQYF.

The CDR3 is CASSTAHVGYTEAFF. CDR3 DNA: TGTGCCAGCAGCACTGCCCATGTTGGCTACACTGAAGCTTTCTTT. This chain links TRBV7-9 with TRBJ1-1; D unclear. The CDR3 has 15 amino acids. Per the germline V gene, CDR1 is SEHNR and CDR2 is FQNEAQ (reference sequence). V was clipped by 5 bases and J by 3 bases, with 16 bases between them. The full variable domain, rest sourced from reference TRBV7-9 and TRBJ1-1, is DTGVSQNPRHKITKRGQNVTFRCDPISEHNRLYWYRQTLGQGPEFLTYFQNEAQLEKSRLLSDRFSAERPKGSFSTLEIQRTEQGDSAMYLCASSTAHVGYTEAFFGQGTRLTVV.

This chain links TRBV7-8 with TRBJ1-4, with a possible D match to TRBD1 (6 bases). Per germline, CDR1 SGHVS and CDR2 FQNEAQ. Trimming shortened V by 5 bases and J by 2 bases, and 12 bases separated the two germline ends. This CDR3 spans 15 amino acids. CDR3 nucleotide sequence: TGTGCCAGCAGCCAAGGGGGATGGACTAATGAAAAACTGTTTTTT. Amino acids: CASSQGGWTNEKLFF.

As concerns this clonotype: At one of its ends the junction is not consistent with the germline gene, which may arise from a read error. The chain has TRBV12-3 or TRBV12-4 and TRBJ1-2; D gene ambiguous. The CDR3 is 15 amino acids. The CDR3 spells CASSPGRPSVYDYTF. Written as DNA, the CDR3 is TGTGCCAGCAGTCCTGGACGGCCTTCAGTCTATGACTACACCTTC.

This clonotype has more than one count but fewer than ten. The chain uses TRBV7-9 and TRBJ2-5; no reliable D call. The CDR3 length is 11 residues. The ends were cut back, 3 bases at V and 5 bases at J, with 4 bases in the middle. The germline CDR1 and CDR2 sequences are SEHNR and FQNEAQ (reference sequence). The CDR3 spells CASSFAETQYF. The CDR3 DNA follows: TGTGCCAGCAGCTTTGCCGAGACCCAGTACTTC.

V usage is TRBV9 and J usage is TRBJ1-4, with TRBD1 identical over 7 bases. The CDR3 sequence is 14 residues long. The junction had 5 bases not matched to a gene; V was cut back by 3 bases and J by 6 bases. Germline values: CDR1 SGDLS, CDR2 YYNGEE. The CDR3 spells CASSEGGRDEKLFF. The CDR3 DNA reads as TGTGCCAGCAGCGAAGGGGGCAGGGATGAAAAACTGTTTTTT.

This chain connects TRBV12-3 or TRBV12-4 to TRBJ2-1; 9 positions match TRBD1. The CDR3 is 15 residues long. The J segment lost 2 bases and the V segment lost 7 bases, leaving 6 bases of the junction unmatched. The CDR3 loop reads CASNPGDRAYNEQFF. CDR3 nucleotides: TGTGCCAGCAACCCGGGGGACAGGGCCTACAATGAGCAGTTCTTC.

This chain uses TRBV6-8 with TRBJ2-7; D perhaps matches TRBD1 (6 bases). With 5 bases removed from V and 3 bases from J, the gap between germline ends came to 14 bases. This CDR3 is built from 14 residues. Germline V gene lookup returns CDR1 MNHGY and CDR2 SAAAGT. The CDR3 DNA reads TGTGCCAGCAGTGCCACAGGGTTGCGCTACGAGCAGTACGTC. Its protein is CASSATGLRYEQYV.

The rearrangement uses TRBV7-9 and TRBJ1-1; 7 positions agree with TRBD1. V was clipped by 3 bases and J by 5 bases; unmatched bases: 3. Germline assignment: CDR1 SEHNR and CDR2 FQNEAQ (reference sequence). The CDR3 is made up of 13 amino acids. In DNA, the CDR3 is TGTGCCAGCAGCTTTGGGACAGAAACTGAAGCTTTCTTT. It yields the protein CASSFGTETEAFF. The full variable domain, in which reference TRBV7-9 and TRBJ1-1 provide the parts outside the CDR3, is DTGVSQNPRHKITKRGQNVTFRCDPISEHNRLYWYRQTLGQGPEFLTYFQNEAQLEKSRLLSDRFSAERPKGSFSTLEIQRTEQGDSAMYLCASSFGTETEAFFGQGTRLTVV.

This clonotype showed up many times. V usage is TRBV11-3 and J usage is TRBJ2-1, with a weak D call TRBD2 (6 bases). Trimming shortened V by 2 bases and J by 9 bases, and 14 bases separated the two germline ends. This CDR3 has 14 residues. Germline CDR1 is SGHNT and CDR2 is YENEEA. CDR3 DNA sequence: TGTGCCAGCAGCTTATCCCGTGCCGGGGGTGAGCAGTTCTTC. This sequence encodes CASSLSRAGGEQFF.